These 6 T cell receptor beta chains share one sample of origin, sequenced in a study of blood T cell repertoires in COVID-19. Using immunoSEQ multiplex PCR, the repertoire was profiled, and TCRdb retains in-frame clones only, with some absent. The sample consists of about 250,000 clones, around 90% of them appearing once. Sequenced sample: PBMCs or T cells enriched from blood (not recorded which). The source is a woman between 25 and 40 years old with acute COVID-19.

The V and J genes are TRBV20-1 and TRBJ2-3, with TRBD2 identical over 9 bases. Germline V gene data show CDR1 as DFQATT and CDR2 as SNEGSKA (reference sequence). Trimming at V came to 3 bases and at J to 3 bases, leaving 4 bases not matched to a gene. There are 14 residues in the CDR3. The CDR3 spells CSASPAGGTDTQYF. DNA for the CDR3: TGCAGTGCTAGTCCAGCGGGGGGAACAGATACGCAGTATTTT.

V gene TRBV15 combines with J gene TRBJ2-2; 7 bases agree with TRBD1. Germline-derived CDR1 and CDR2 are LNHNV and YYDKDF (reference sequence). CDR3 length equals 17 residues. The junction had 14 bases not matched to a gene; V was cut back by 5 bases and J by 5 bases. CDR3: CATSATQGSIRTGELFF. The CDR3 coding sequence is TGTGCCACCAGCGCGACACAGGGGAGTATCAGGACCGGGGAGCTGTTTTTT.

The CDR3, as DNA: TGTGCCAGCAGCTTCACGGGAGGGGAAAAACTGTTTTTT. Protein sequence: CASSFTGGEKLFF. The chain uses TRBV5-4 and TRBJ1-4; D unclear. Germline V CDR1 and CDR2: SGHNT, YYREEE (reference sequence). V was clipped by 2 bases and J by 8 bases, with 10 bases between them. This CDR3 comprises 13 residues. Complete variable domain (other parts from reference TRBV5-4 and TRBJ1-4): ETGVTQSPTHLIKTRGQQVTLRCSSQSGHNTVSWYQQALGQGPQFIFQYYREEENGRGNFPPRFSGLQFPNYSSELNVNALELDDSALYLCASSFTGGEKLFFGSGTQLSVL.

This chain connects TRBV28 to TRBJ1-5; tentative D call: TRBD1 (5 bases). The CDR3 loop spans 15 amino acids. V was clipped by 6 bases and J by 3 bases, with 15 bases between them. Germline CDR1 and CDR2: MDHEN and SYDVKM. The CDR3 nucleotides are TGTGCCAGCAGGCCCCCGGGACTCTCCAATCAGCCCCAGCATTTT. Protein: CASRPPGLSNQPQHF.

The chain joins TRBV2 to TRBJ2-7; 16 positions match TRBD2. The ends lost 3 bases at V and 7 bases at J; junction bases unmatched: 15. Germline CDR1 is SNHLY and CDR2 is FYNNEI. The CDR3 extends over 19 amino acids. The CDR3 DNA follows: TGTGCCAGCAGTGACTCCGGGACTAGCGGGGGGGCCTTCCTGTTTGAGCAGTACTTC. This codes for CASSDSGTSGGAFLFEQYF. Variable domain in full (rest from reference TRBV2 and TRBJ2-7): EPEVTQTPSHQVTQMGQEVILRCVPISNHLYFYWYRQILGQKVEFLVSFYNNEISEKSEIFDDQFSVERPDGSNFTLKIRSTKLEDSAMYFCASSDSGTSGGAFLFEQYFGPGTRLTVT.

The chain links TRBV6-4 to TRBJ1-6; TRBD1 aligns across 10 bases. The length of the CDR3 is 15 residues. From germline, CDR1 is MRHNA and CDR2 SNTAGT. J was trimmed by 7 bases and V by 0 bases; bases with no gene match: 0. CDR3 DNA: TGTGCCAGCAGTGACTCGACAGGGGGCAATTCACCCCTCCACTTT. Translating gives CASSDSTGGNSPLHF.